This T cell receptor beta chain was profiled in a study of cytomegalovirus exposure and HLA in healthy donors. Turning to the study itself: Most donors, more than 80% of 398 genotyped, fell in the Caucasian-associated ancestry cluster. Study-wide results and caveats: Several of the most significant clusters were apparently associated with common viral pathogens in a later analysis. There were reportedly fewer N-insertions in an Asian-associated ancestry cluster than the approximately 670-donor mean, in a later analysis.

Comments on this clone: Antigen unknown.

Researchers ran the PCR with 60 Vbeta and 13 Jbeta primers. Measured with immunoSEQ multiplex PCR; TCRdb has only the in-frame clones, and not every one. The table records 100,000 to 120,000 clones, about 83% of them present only once. The CDR3 is 15 amino acids. V dropped 1 base and J dropped 9; count of bases not matched to a gene: 10. Germline CDR1 and CDR2: MGHRA and YSYEKL. The source material was PBMCs. The sequence derives from a man aged 18 to 35 in good health and CMV-seronegative. The chain joins TRBV4-1 to TRBJ2-7; 9 positions match TRBD2. Here the CDR3 reads CASSQGGLALGGQYF. The CDR3 DNA follows: TGCGCCAGCAGCCAAGGAGGACTAGCGCTTGGGGGGCAGTACTTC.